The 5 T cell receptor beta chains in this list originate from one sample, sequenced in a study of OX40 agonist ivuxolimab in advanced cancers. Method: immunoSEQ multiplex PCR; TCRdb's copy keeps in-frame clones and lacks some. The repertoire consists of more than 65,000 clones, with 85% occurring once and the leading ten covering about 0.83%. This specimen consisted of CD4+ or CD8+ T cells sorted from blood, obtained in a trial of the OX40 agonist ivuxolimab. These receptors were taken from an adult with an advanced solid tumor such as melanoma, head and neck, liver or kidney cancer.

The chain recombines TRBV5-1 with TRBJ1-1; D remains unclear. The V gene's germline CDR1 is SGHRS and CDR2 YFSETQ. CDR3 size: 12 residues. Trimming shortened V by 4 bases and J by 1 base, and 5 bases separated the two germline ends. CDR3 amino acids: CASSRGNTEAFF. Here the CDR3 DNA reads TGCGCCAGCAGCCGGGGGAACACTGAAGCTTTCTTT.

As DNA, the CDR3 is TGTGCCAGCAGCTTTGGGGCCGGGGCCTACAATGAGCAGTTCTTC. Residues: CASSFGAGAYNEQFF. This chain joins TRBV5-6 and TRBJ2-1; D could derive from TRBD1 or TRBD2 (5 bases each). V lost 2 bases and J 2 bases, leaving 11 bases between the germline ends. This CDR3 region has 15 residues. Germline values: CDR1 SGHDT, CDR2 YYEEEE.

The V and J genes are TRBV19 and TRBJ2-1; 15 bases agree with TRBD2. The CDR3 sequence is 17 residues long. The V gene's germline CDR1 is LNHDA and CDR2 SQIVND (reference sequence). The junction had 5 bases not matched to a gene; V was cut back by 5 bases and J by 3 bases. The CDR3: CASSLGLAGGLYNEQFF. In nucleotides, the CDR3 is TGTGCCAGTAGTCTGGGACTAGCGGGAGGACTCTACAATGAGCAGTTCTTC.

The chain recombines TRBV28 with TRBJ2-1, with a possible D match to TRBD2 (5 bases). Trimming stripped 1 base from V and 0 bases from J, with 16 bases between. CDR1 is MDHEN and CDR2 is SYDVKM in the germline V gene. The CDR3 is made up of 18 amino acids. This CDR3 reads CASSLSPGLGSSYNEQFF. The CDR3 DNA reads TGTGCCAGCAGTTTATCTCCCGGACTCGGTAGCTCCTACAATGAGCAGTTCTTC.

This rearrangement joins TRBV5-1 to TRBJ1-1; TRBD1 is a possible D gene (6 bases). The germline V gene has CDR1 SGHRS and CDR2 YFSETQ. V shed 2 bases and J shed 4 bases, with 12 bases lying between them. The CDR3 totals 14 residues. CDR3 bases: TGCGCCAGCAGCTTAGAGGGGGGCACCACTGAAGCTTTCTTT. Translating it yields CASSLEGGTTEAFF.